Listed below are T cell receptor beta chains from one sample, sequenced in a study of radiotherapy plus CTLA-4 blockade in lung cancer. The assay was immunoSEQ multiplex PCR, and TCRdb's table has in-frame clones only and misses some. Counted here are about 80,000 clones, 84% occurring once; the ten biggest clones make up roughly 0.87%. Sequencing was performed on peripheral blood, taken from a patient treated with radiotherapy plus ipilimumab. These receptor sequences come from a human donor with non-small cell lung cancer who had stable disease on radiotherapy plus ipilimumab. Both conserved end residues are part of each CDR3. The D gene is left open where the match is weak. Expanded clones are given a class, and other clones once, few, many or no size at all.

DNA: TGCAGCGCCAGGGAGGGCCCTGGATTGACAGATACGCAGTATTTT; CDR3: CSAREGPGLTDTQYF; V: TRBV29-1; size: -; J: TRBJ2-3; D: TRBD2
DNA: TGTGCCAGCAGTTTGGGACAGGGGGCGAGCAATCAGCCCCAGCATTTT; CDR3: CASSLGQGASNQPQHF; V: TRBV7-9; size: -; J: TRBJ1-5; D: TRBD1
DNA: TGTGCCAGCAGTCCTCAGACAGGGATGGGAGATACGCAGTATTTT; CDR3: CASSPQTGMGDTQYF; V: TRBV9; size: -; J: TRBJ2-3; D: TRBD1
DNA: TGTGCCAGCAAGTTCCGGGACAGATATTCACCCCTCCACTTT; CDR3: CASKFRDRYSPLHF; V: TRBV6-1; size: once; J: TRBJ1-6; D: TRBD1
DNA: TGTGCCAGTTGTGTAGCGGGAGAGGCAGATACGCAGTATTTT; CDR3: CASCVAGEADTQYF; V: TRBV9; size: -; J: TRBJ2-3; D: TRBD2
DNA: TGTGCCTGGAGGAGCGGGAGGGCCCGGTTCTTC; CDR3: CAWRSGRARFF; V: TRBV30; size: -; J: TRBJ2-1; D: TRBD2
DNA: TGCGCCAGCAGCCCTGGGTGGGAGCAGCCCCAGCATTTT; CDR3: CASSPGWEQPQHF; V: TRBV4-1; size: -; J: TRBJ1-5; D: -
DNA: TGCGCCAGCAGCGGACGACAGGGGGCGACCGGGGAGCTGTTTTTT; CDR3: CASSGRQGATGELFF; V: TRBV5-1; size: -; J: TRBJ2-2; D: TRBD1
DNA: TGTGCCAGCTCACCAAGAAGGGGCAACACTGAAGCTTTCTTT; CDR3: CASSPRRGNTEAFF; V: TRBV18; size: -; J: TRBJ1-1; D: -
DNA: TGTGCCAGCAGCTTCAGTAGAGAGCAGTACTTC; CDR3: CASSFSREQYF; V: TRBV11-1; size: -; J: TRBJ2-7; D: -
DNA: TGTGCCAGCAGCGTCGACGGTAGCGGGAGGGCCTCAGATACGCAGTATTTT; CDR3: CASSVDGSGRASDTQYF; V: TRBV9; size: -; J: TRBJ2-3; D: TRBD2
DNA: TGTGCCGGCAGCCCAGGCGGATTCCACGAGCAGTACTTC; CDR3: CAGSPGGFHEQYF; V: TRBV7-3; size: -; J: TRBJ2-7; D: -
DNA: TGTGCCAGCAGCCAAACGGGACAGGGTGGCTACACCTTC; CDR3: CASSQTGQGGYTF; V: TRBV6-1; size: -; J: TRBJ1-2; D: TRBD1
DNA: TGTGCCAGTAGTATAGTGGACAGGGGGAGATACAATGAGCAGTTCTTC; CDR3: CASSIVDRGRYNEQFF; V: TRBV19; size: once; J: TRBJ2-1; D: TRBD1
DNA: TGTGCCAGCAGCTCCCAAGAGACCCAGTACTTC; CDR3: CASSSQETQYF; V: TRBV7-9; size: -; J: TRBJ2-5; D: -
DNA: TGCAGCGTTGCAACAGGGAGTGTGGCTAATGAAAAACTGTTTTTT; CDR3: CSVATGSVANEKLFF; V: TRBV29-1; size: -; J: TRBJ1-4; D: -